What follows is one T cell receptor (beta chain) and its context. Its specificity is not known. This sample was included in a study of T cell responses to AZD1222 COVID-19 vaccine. On the study more broadly: Second-dose intervals of approximately 4 or approximately 12 weeks were pooled. Regarding the study as a whole: With two AZD1222 doses given, Spike-specific TCR breadth and depth both rose. The donor group comprised mostly white British people and more females; the analysis possibly underestimated clonal diversity. Nearly half of the spike-specific TCRs reportedly recognize variant regions that carry no mutations.

Here immunoSEQ multiplex PCR was the method, and the copy in TCRdb shows in-frame clones only, minus some. The sample lists about 92,000 clones, over 75% occurring once. This receptor was identified in an adult in good health. The sequenced sample was peripheral blood, obtained on day 0 of AZD1222 vaccination.

CDR3 in DNA: TGCGCCAGCAGTGACCGAAGCTATGAGCAGTTCTTC. It translates to CASSDRSYEQFF. The chain uses TRBV10-1 and TRBJ2-1; no definite D call. CDR1 and CDR2 from the germline V gene are WNHNN and SYGVQD (reference sequence). V lost 3 bases to trimming and J lost 8 bases, with 8 bases between them. This CDR3 is 12 amino acids long.